This entry describes one T cell receptor (beta chain). This entry comes from a study of blood T cell repertoires in COVID-19. Clones were read by immunoSEQ multiplex PCR, and TCRdb kept only the in-frame ones, dropping some. The sample comprises around 68,000 clones, 70% to 85% of which are singletons, and more than 15% rests with the top ten. V was cut by 0 bases and J by 1 base, with 10 bases left in between. The germline gives CDR1 MNHNS, CDR2 SASEGT. The CDR3 covers 16 residues. The V call is TRBV6-1, the J call TRBJ1-3; D is perhaps TRBD1 (5 bases). The sequence was obtained from an elderly man with active COVID-19. Sequencing was performed on peripheral blood. CDR3 in amino acids: CASSEARGVSGNTIYF. For the CDR3, the DNA is TGTGCCAGCAGTGAAGCGCGGGGGGTGTCTGGAAACACCATATATTTT.